The entry below describes one T cell receptor beta chain. The antigen it binds to is not known. Base qualities are missing; no much larger clone stands one base away. This specimen belongs to a study of cytomegalovirus exposure and HLA in healthy donors (dated by TCRdb to 2016 to 2017). Regarding the research as a whole: According to an earlier analysis of a few hundred of the donors, about 190 million T cells yielded 90 million to 130 million unique TCR beta sequences and about 280 Gb of sequence data. Among around 400 genotyped donors of the cohort, an average of roughly 230,000 unique TCR beta nucleotide sequences was sequenced per donor, of which 15% to 20% were non-productive. HLA typing covered class I and class II loci at four-digit resolution. Typing coverage differed by locus: A, B, C, DRB1 and DQB1 were typed in roughly 620-630 donors, DQA1 in about 500, DPA1 in 600 to 610, and DPB1 in around 440. Among the approximately 400 genotyped donors, about 85% belonged to the genetic ancestry cluster associated with self-reported Caucasian donors. A later genetic analysis took genome-wide SNP genotypes for about three fifths of the 666 donors and used that subset as a discovery cohort. In addition to the first cohort of approximately 670 subjects, a separate validation cohort of 100 to 150 different subjects was used. Donor age, sex, ethnicity and CMV serostatus were compiled alongside the repertoire data. To study patterns of TCR occurrence, a later analysis re-analyzed previously published TCR beta repertoires from around 700 donors and added high-resolution HLA genotyping. About 280 gigabases of sequencing data and tens of millions of unique TCR sequences were included in an early release covering several hundred HLA-typed donors. Roughly 5 DR-DQ haplotypes were handled as single units for association and clustering, since linkage in the cohort was strong. The study was designed to test whether signatures of past pathogen exposure could be identified by cataloging public T cell receptors. The study profiled the T cell repertoires of about 640 subjects by immunosequencing and related them to cytomegalovirus serostatus. All discovery cohort repertoires had been generated on a single sequencing platform. To decide whether each TCR beta V gene segment behaved as functional or pseudogenic, an earlier analysis of nearly 600 of the donors relied on high-throughput TCR beta sequencing. Rather than using new phenotypic data, the later analysis identified candidate immune exposures from TCR beta sequences and from how often those sequences occurred across donors. The study combined high-throughput TCR immunosequencing, statistical association of individual TCRs with disease status, and machine learning to predict cytomegalovirus infection status.

In total, roughly 670 healthy bone marrow donors made up the cohort. At the time of sampling, every cohort member was nominally healthy, though immune exposures that went unrecorded were likely present. The donor tested CMV seronegative, placing the donor among the 350 or so seronegative members of the cohort. Each donor provided a peripheral blood sample, and peripheral blood mononuclear cells were used for TCR beta sequencing. Genomic DNA extraction from the blood cell samples was performed with the Qiagen DNeasy Blood Extraction Kit. Findings and caveats that apply to the study as a whole: The classifier was reported to diagnose cytomegalovirus status with high specificity and sensitivity in both the original cohort and the validation cohort. Strong co-occurrence of HLA alleles, especially DR and DQ, made assigning TCR associations to individual alleles difficult. Sequencing depth was assumed to be roughly uniform across donors in the presence/absence analyses, though that assumption may not hold. Only TCR beta chains were sequenced in this cohort, and the absence of alpha or paired-chain data limited detectable features. The authors suggested that the approach could potentially be generalized to other disease states and immunological phenotypes. Linkage disequilibrium might explain the correlated functional status among segregating V segments, but an unknown experimental factor could not be excluded. The study gave a list of 150 to 200 TCR beta chains associated with cytomegalovirus. A later analysis reported that several top co-occurrence clusters appeared linked to parvovirus B19, influenza, CMV and Epstein-Barr virus. Because counts were too low, more than 15 rarely observed V segments, including chromosome 9 orphons, were excluded from the earlier analysis of about 500 of the donors. The only immune exposure information available for the cohort was CMV serostatus. A later analysis found that TCR association rates varied across HLA loci, with DRB1 alleles showing the most associated TCRs and HLA-C alleles the fewest. Specific HLA alleles were associated with more than 15,000 TCR beta sequences at a false discovery rate of 0.05 in a later analysis. The 87-base-pair reads could not distinguish some IMGT-functional V segments, including TRBV6-2 and TRBV6-3, so those segments were excluded. Most TCR sequences were seen in very few donors, while some public TCRs were found in many individuals. In vitro tests confirmed that a few of the cytomegalovirus-associated TCR beta chains recognize cytomegalovirus antigens. A further reported finding was that TCR beta sequences accurately predicted the HLA-A and HLA-B alleles for most subjects in the first cohort. A later analysis found that HLA-associated TCR beta chains were more clonally expanded and had lower generation probabilities than equally common non-associated chains. In a later genetic analysis, a missense DCLRE1C variant was associated with V-gene and J-gene trimming of TCR beta chains, and the association was replicated in an independent cohort. A cluster of highly shared sequence variants was judged likely to represent a technical artifact of the sequencing pipeline. Broadly in line with IMGT annotations, most TCR beta V segments showed up in productive rearrangements about 87% or about 30% of the time in an earlier analysis of some 590 of the donors. In a later genetic analysis, fewer N-insertions in productive TCRs were reported among donors in an Asian-associated ancestry cluster than the roughly 640-donor mean. According to a later analysis, most CMV-associated TCR beta chains appeared to be HLA-restricted, and the HLA associations seemed to be driven largely by CMV exposure. Because HLA typing was missing for some donors at each locus, association tests included only the typed subset.

CDR1 and CDR2, per the germline V gene, are KGHSH and LQKENI. Trimming leaves V shorter by 4 bases and J shorter by 2 bases, with the junction holding 3 bases beyond the gene matches. The CDR3 goes from the cysteine to the phenylalanine over 15 residues. Only CDR3 DNA remains: 45 bases, in frame from the first base. The library was obtained by the immunoSEQ multiplex PCR assay. A mixture of 60 forward primers for TCR Vbeta segments and 13 reverse primers for TCR Jbeta segments was used in the multiplex PCR. The CDR3 region of rearranged TCR beta genes was amplified from genomic DNA by a multiplex PCR assay. On the Illumina HiSeq System, the amplified TCR beta libraries were sequenced as 87-base-pair reads. Per the authors' processing: Across the 600 to 700 repertoires, a later analysis counted approximately 83 million unique TCR beta chains, roughly 11 million of which were shared by at least two donors. Raw reads were error-corrected and collapsed into unique sequences by a nearest-neighbor algorithm in which closely related sequences were merged to remove PCR and sequencing errors. To assign V, D and J gene segments, CDR3 sequences were aligned to IMGT reference sequences. For a sequence to be retained, a match of at least six nucleotides to both a V gene segment and a J gene segment was required. A rearrangement counted as productive if the CDR3 had no stop codons and remained in frame with V and J, and every other rearrangement counted as non-productive. Following IMGT convention, CDR3 was defined as the stretch from the second conserved V-encoded cysteine up to the conserved J-encoded phenylalanine. The earlier analysis of roughly 590 of the donors excluded any sequence lacking an unambiguous match to a single V gene segment. In an earlier analysis of approximately 590 of the donors, V segments were called functional above 56.7% productive rearrangements and were called segregating when the between-donor standard deviation exceeded 5%. To diagnose cytomegalovirus status from the catalog of TCR beta chain sequences, a statistical classification framework was built. In a later analysis, TCR nucleotide sequences were compared against IMGT/GENE-DB human TR gene sequences so that V and J genes could be assigned. Using the TCRdist pipeline, a later analysis assigned CDR3 sequences along with most-parsimonious VDJ recombination scenarios. In a later analysis, each TCR beta chain was defined by its CDR3 amino acid sequence together with its V-gene family, and reads without a unique V-gene family were excluded. In a later analysis, fewer than 650 highly shared, low-generation-probability nucleotide sequences were removed to address suspected cross-contamination and a sequencing artifact. In a later analysis, a clonal expansion index was calculated for each public chain from normalized within-repertoire ranks of inferred template counts. In a later analysis, generation probabilities were computed using a VDJ recombination model fitted to out-of-frame rearrangements, and the results were checked against IGoR. In a later analysis, hypergeometric tests were used to score TCR-TCR, TCR-HLA and TCR-CMV co-occurrence, with a repertoire-size bias correction applied to TCR pairs. In a later analysis, false discovery rates were estimated by permuting HLA or CMV assignments 20 times. In a later analysis, co-occurring TCRs were grouped using DBSCAN, with TCRdist sequence similarity added in when clustering inside HLA-allele-positive subsets. Repertoires with fewer than 30,000 or more than 120,000 public chains, plus five repertoires with anomalous nucleotide sharing, were excluded from co-occurrence clustering. In its TCRdb copy, this immuneACCESS table keeps in-frame sequences only and misses some clones. Where compared with another copy, unresolved V genes explain less than half of these, and the others have no known cause. V, J and clone size derive from that table, while D and trimming were established from the DNA sequence. Across this sample there are around 140,000 clones, with roughly 80% seen only once. The ten largest clones represent under 8.5% of the sample.

The TCR sequence derives from a male donor in good health and CMV-seronegative. The rearrangement joined TRBV18 to TRBJ2-7, and TRBD2 aligns with 12 junction nucleotides. Sequencing was done on a sample of PBMCs. Here is the DNA: TGTGCCAGCTCACAAGCTAGCGGGGGGGCCTACGAGCAGTACTTC. Its protein is CASSQASGGAYEQYF.